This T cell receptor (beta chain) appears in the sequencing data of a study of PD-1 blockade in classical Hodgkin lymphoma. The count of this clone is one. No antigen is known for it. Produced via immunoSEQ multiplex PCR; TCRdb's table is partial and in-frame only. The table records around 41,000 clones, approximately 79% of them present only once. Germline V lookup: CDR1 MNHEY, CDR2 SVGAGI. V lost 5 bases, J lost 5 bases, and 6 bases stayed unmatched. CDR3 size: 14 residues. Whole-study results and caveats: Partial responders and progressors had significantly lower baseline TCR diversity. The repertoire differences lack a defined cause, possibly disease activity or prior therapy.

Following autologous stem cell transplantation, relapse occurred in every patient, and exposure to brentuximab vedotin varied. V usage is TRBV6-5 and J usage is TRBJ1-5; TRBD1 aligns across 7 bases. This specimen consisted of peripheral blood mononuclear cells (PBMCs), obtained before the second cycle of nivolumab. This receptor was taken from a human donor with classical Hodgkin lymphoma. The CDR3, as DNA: TGTGCCAGCAGTGCCTGGGACAGCTATCAGCCCCAGCATTTT. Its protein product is CASSAWDSYQPQHF.